This T cell receptor (beta chain) was profiled in a study of PD-L1 blockade in urothelial cancer. Looking at the study overall: In about 2014 therapy began: atezolizumab 1,200 mg intravenously every 3 weeks.

Time point specified: peripheral blood 6 weeks after treatment start. The cohort comprised individuals with locally advanced or metastatic urothelial carcinoma. TCRdb's table, derived via immunoSEQ multiplex PCR, lists solely in-frame clones and lacks some. The sample has about 29,000 clones, 84% seen once; the top ten hold almost 3%. CDR3 length equals 17 residues. Germline trimming cut 7 bases from V and 3 bases from J; bases unmatched to any gene: 11. Germline V CDR1 and CDR2: SNHLY, FYNNEI. Sequences were derived from PBMCs, sampled around atezolizumab (anti-PD-L1) treatment. J is TRBJ2-3 and V is TRBV2; 12 nucleotides agree with TRBD1. The receptor was isolated from a man between 65 and 80 years old with urothelial cancer. In DNA form, the CDR3 reads TGTGCCAGCACGGGACAGGGGGCGCAAAGTGGTACAGATACGCAGTATTTT. Its protein product is CASTGQGAQSGTDTQYF.